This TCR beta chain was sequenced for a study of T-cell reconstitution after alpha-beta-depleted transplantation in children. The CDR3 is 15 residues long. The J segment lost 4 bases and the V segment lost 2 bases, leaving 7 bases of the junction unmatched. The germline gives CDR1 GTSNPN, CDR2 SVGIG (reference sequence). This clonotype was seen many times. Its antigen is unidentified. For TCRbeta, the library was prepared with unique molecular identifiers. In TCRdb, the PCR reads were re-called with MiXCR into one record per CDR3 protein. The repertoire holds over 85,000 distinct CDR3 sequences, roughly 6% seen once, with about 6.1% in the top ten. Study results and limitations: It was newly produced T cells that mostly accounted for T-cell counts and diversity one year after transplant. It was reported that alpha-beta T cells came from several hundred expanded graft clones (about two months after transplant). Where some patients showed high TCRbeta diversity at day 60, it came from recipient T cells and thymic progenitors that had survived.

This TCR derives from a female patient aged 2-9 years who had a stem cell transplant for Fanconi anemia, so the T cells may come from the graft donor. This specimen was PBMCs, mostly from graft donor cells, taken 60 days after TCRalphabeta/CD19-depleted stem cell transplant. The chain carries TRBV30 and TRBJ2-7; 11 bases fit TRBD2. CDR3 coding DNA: TGTGCCTGGAGTTCCCGACTAGCGGGAATGTACGAGCAGTACTTC. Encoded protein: CAWSSRLAGMYEQYF.